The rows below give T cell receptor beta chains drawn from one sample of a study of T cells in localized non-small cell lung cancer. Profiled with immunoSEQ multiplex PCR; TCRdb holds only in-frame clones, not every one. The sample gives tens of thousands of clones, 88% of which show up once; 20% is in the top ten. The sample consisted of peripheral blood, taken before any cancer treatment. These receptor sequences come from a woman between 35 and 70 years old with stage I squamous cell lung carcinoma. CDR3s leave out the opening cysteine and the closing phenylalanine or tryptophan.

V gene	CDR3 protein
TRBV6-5	ASSTPNYGYT
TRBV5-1	ASSQGQDYGYT
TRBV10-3	AISELAGTQPQH
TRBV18	ASSLTPSEAF
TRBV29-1	SVAEGAIYYGYT
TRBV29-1	SVRPWGGTEAF
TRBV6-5	ASSSPGGQSEAF
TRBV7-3	ASSLMGLTTEAF
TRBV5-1	ASSLGGVGTDTQY
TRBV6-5	ASTGKGPSYNEQF
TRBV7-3	ASSPNTNTEAF
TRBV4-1	ASSQEATQRAEAF
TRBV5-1	ASSRDGSNQPQH
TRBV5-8	ASSYGQGFAAF
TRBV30	AWSVGRGSPNEKLF
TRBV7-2	ASSLVRTSNYGYT
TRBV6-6	ASSYGRGGGNTIY
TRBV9	ASSVDRAGDEQY
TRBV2	ASSAQGQPNEKLF
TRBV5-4	ASSPGGAGGPADTQY
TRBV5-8	ASSEIPTGVTYEQY
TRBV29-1	SARVDPLLTEAF
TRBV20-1	SASGSGGLF
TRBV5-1	ASSLEWSKGNNEQF
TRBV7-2	ASSLVGGSYGYT
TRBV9	ASSVAPGGRETQY
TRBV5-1	ASSQDPAYGYT
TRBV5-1	ASSLGGQTGELF
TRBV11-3	ASSYYTGYEQY
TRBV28	ASSQHTEAF
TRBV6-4	ASTLGAGWATGELF
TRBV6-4	ASGAGHTDTQY
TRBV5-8	ASSWLNYGYT
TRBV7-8	ASSLEPGRTDTQY